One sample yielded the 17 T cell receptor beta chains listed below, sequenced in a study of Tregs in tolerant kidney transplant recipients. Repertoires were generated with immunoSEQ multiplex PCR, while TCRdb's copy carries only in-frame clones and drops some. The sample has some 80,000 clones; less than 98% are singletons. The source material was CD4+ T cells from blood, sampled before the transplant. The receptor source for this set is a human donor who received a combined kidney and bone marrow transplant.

Here the CDR3 reads CASTKDSTNYGYTF. Here the CDR3 DNA reads TGTGCCAGCACAAAGGACAGTACTAACTATGGCTACACCTTC. The chain couples TRBV2 to TRBJ1-2, with D perhaps TRBD1 (6 bases). The germline V gene has CDR1 SNHLY and CDR2 FYNNEI. This CDR3 is 14 amino acids long. Trimming took 7 bases from V and 0 from J, leaving 12 bases between them.

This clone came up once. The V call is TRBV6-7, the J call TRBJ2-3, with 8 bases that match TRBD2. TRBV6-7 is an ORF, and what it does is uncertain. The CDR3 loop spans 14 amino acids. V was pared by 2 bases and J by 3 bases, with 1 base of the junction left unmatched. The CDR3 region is CASSYVAGTDTQYF. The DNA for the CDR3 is TGTGCCAGCAGTTACGTAGCGGGAACAGATACGCAGTATTTT.

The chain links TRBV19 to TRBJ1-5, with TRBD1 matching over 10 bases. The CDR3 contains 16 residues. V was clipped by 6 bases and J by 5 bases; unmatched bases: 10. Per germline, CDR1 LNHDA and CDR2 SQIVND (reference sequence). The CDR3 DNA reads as TGTGCCAGTAGCTTGCCCGGGACAGGGGTTTATCAGCCCCAGCATTTT. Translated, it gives CASSLPGTGVYQPQHF. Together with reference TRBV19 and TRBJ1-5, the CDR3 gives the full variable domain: DGGITQSPKYLFRKEGQNVTLSCEQNLNHDAMYWYRQDPGQGLRLIYYSQIVNDFQKGDIAEGYSVSREKKESFPLTVTSAQKNPTAFYLCASSLPGTGVYQPQHFGDGTRLSIL.

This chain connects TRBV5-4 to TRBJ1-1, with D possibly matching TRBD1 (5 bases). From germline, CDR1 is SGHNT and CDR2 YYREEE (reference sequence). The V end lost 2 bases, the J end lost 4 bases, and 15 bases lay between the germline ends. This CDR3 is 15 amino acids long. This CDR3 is CASSFGGGGGTEAFF. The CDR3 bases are TGTGCCAGCAGCTTTGGGGGGGGAGGCGGCACTGAAGCTTTCTTT.

CDR3 in DNA: TGTGCCAGCAGCAAGGGGAGGGTCGTGGAGACCCAGTACTTC. It encodes CASSKGRVVETQYF. The V gene is TRBV21-1, the J gene TRBJ2-5; whether TRBD2, the table's D call, matches the DNA was not checked. TRBV21-1 represents a pseudogene. CDR3 length: 14 amino acids.

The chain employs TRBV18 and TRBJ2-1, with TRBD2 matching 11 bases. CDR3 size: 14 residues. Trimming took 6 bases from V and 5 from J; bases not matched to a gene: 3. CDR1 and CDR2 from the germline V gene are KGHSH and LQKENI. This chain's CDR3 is CASSMTSGDNEQFF. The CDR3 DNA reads TGTGCCAGCTCTATGACTAGCGGGGACAATGAGCAGTTCTTC. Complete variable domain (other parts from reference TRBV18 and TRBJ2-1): NAGVMQNPRHLVRRRGQEARLRCSPMKGHSHVYWYRQLPEEGLKFMVYLQKENIIDESGMPKERFSAEFPKEGPSILRIQQVVRGDSAAYFCASSMTSGDNEQFFGPGTRLTVL.

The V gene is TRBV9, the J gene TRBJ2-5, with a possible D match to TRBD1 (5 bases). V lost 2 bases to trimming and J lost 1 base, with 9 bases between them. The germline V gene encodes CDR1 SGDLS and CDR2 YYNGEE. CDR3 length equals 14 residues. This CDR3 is CASSVVGVQETQYF. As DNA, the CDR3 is TGTGCCAGCAGCGTTGTAGGGGTCCAAGAGACCCAGTACTTC. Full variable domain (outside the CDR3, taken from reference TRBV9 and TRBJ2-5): DSGVTQTPKHLITATGQRVTLRCSPRSGDLSVYWYQQSLDQGLQFLIQYYNGEERAKGNILERFSAQQFPDLHSELNLSSLELGDSALYFCASSVVGVQETQYFGPGTRLLVL.

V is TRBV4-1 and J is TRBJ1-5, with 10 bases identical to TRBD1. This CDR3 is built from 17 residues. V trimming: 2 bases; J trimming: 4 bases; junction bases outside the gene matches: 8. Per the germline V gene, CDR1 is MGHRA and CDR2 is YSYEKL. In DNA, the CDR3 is TGCGCCAGCAGCCAATACCCCGAGGACAGGGGGAATCAGCCCCAGCATTTT. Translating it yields CASSQYPEDRGNQPQHF.

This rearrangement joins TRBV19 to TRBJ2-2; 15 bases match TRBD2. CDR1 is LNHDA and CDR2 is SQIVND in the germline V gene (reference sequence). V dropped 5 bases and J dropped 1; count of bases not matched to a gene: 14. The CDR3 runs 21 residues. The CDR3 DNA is TGTGCCAGTAGTCAACCCCGATGGACTAGCGGGAGGGAAGGGAACACCGGGGAGCTGTTTTTT. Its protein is CASSQPRWTSGREGNTGELFF.

CDR3 nucleotide sequence: TGCGCCAGGTTATATGACAATGGCTACACCTTC. Translation: CARLYDNGYTF. The gene calls are TRBV23-1 and TRBJ1-2, with D unresolved. TRBV23-1 is filed as an ORF, its function uncertain. V was cut by 9 bases and J by 6 bases, with 11 bases left in between. The CDR3 is 11 amino acids.

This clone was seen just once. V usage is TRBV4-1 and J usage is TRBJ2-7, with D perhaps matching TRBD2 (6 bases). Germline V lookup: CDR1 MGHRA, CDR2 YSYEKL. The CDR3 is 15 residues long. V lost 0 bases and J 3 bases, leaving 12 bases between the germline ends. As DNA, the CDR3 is TGCGCCAGCAGCCAAGAGGTTCTAGCGCACTACGAGCAGTACTTC. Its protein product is CASSQEVLAHYEQYF.

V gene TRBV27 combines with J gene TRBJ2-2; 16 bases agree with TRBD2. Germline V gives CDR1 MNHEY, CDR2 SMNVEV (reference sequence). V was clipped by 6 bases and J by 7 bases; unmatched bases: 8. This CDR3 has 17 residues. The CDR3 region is CASRLGLAGGTDGELFF. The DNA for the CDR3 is TGTGCCAGCAGGTTGGGACTAGCGGGGGGGACGGACGGGGAGCTGTTTTTT.

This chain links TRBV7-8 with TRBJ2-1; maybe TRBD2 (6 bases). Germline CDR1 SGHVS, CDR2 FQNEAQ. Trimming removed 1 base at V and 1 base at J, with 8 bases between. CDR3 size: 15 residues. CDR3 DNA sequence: TGTGCCAGCAGCTTAGGGCGGGGATCCTACAATGAGCAGTTCTTC. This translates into CASSLGRGSYNEQFF.

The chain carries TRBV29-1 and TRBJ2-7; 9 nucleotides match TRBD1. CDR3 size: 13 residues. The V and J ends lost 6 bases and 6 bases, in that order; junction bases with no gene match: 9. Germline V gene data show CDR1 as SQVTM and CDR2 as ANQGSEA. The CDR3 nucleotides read TGCAGCGTACGACAGGGGGGGAACGGCGAGCAGTACTTC. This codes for CSVRQGGNGEQYF.

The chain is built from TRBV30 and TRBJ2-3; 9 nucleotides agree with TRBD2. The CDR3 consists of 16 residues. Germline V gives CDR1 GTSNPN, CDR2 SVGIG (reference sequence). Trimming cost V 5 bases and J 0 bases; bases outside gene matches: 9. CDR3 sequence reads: CAWDSLAGASTDTQYF. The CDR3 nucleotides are TGTGCCTGGGATTCCTTAGCGGGAGCTAGCACAGATACGCAGTATTTT. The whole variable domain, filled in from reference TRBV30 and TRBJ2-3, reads SQTIHQWPATLVQPVGSPLSLECTVEGTSNPNLYWYRQAAGRGLQLLFYSVGIGQISSEVPQNLSASRPQDRQFILSSKKLLLSDSGFYLCAWDSLAGASTDTQYFGPGTRLTVL.

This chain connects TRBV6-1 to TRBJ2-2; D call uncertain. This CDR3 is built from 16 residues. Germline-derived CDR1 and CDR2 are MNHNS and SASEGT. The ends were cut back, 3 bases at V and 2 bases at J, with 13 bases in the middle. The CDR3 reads CASSEVFGRNTGELFF. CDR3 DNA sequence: TGTGCCAGCAGTGAGGTGTTTGGGCGCAACACCGGGGAGCTGTTTTTT.

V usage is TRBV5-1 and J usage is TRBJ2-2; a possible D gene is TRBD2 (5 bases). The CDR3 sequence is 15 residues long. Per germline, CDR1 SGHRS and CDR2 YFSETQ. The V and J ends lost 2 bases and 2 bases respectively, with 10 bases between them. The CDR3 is CASSFVGSNTGELFF. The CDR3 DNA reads TGCGCCAGCAGCTTTGTTGGGAGCAACACCGGGGAGCTGTTTTTT. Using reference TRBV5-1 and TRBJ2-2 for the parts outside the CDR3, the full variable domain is KAGVTQTPRYLIKTRGQQVTLSCSPISGHRSVSWYQQTPGQGLQFLFEYFSETQRNKGNFPGRFSGRQFSNSRSEMNVSTLELGDSALYLCASSFVGSNTGELFFGEGSRLTVL.